Listed here are 4 T cell receptor beta chains from one sample, sequenced in a study of Ad26.COV2.S vaccination and SARS-CoV-2 variants. TCRdb keeps only in-frame clones here, not all; method: immunoSEQ multiplex PCR. The sample holds about 350,000 clones, about 88% seen once. Treatment meaning: approximately 18 received Ad26.COV2.S at low or high dose, single or two shots; 5 received placebo; per-sample allocation not given. Specimens were obtained on day 63 following the first vaccine or placebo injection. The sample in question was peripheral blood, obtained in a trial of Ad26.COV2.S vaccine versus placebo. The receptors originated from a person between 18 and 65 years old who received the Ad26.COV2.S COVID-19 vaccine or a placebo.

This clone was seen only a few times. The chain couples TRBV2 to TRBJ2-7; D is undetermined. CDR3 size: 15 residues. V was shortened by 6 bases and J by 4 bases, with 19 bases between the two germline ends. Germline V CDR1 and CDR2: SNHLY, FYNNEI. CDR3 region: CASRFSTGLDYEQYF. The CDR3 DNA follows: TGTGCCAGCAGGTTTTCGACGGGTCTCGATTACGAGCAGTACTTC.

This rearrangement joins TRBV18 to TRBJ1-1; a possible D gene is TRBD1 (5 bases). CDR1 and CDR2 from the germline V gene are KGHSH and LQKENI. The CDR3 spans 14 residues. V was trimmed by 2 bases and J by 5 bases, leaving 12 bases between them. The CDR3 region is CASSPNTGATEAFF. The CDR3 DNA follows: TGTGCCAGCTCACCAAACACAGGAGCGACTGAAGCTTTCTTT.

This chain connects TRBV4-1 to TRBJ2-3; TRBD1 matches 9 bases. The CDR3 loop spans 16 amino acids. The J segment lost 4 bases and the V segment lost 1 base, leaving 6 bases of the junction unmatched. Germline CDR1 and CDR2: MGHRA and YSYEKL. For the CDR3, the DNA is TGCGCCAGCAGCCAAGCTCCGGGACAGGGAGCAGATACGCAGTATTTT. It specifies CASSQAPGQGADTQYF.

The V call is TRBV7-2, the J call TRBJ2-5, with D possibly matching TRBD2 (7 bases). This CDR3 has 14 residues. Germline-derived CDR1 and CDR2 are SGHTA and FQGNSA. V dropped 8 bases and J dropped 4 bases, with 17 bases sitting between them. CDR3 loop: CASRFAGASETQYF. The DNA of the CDR3 is TGTGCCAGCCGATTTGCGGGGGCGTCAGAGACCCAGTACTTC.